A single sample is the source of the 28 T cell receptor beta chains below, sequenced in a study of T cells in Graves' hyperthyroidism and ophthalmopathy. TCR beta CDR3 regions were amplified from RNA. The TCR CDR3 was amplified in a first-round RT-PCR using the HTBI primer set. TCRdb analysed the multiplex PCR reads with MiXCR anew, one entry per CDR3 protein. This repertoire shows about 420,000 distinct CDR3 sequences, 15% to 19% found once; its top ten account for almost 8%. Source material: blood. The receptors come from a woman aged 18-29 years with Graves' hyperthyroidism.

Ten or more counts support this clonotype. The chain combines TRBV7-8 with TRBJ1-3; weak D call: TRBD1 (6 bases). Germline V gene lookup returns CDR1 SGHVS and CDR2 FQNEAQ. CDR3 length equals 16 residues. Trimming pared 2 bases from V and 0 bases from J, leaving 11 bases between. The CDR3 nucleotides are TGTGCCAGCAGCTTAAGCCAGGGGACCTCTGGAAACACCATATATTTT. This encodes CASSLSQGTSGNTIYF.

This clonotype was seen repeatedly, ten times or more. The genes are TRBV5-1 and TRBJ2-1; tentative D call: TRBD1 (5 bases). V was trimmed by 1 base and J by 3 bases, leaving 8 bases between them. CDR1 is SGHRS, CDR2 YFSETQ, per germline. This CDR3 is 14 amino acids long. The CDR3 reads CASSLTGVYNEQFF. CDR3 nucleotide sequence: TGCGCCAGCAGCTTGACAGGCGTCTACAATGAGCAGTTCTTC.

This clonotype was seen once. The CDR3 sequence: CATSDRNNQPQHF. CDR3 sequence (DNA): TGCGCCACCTCGGACAGAAACAATCAGCCCCAGCATTTT. The chain has TRBV10-2 and TRBJ1-5, with a tentative D call TRBD1 (6 bases). Between the trimmed V and J ends, which lost 10 bases and 3 bases, there was a span of 13 bases. CDR3 length: 13 amino acids. The germline V gene encodes CDR1 WSHSY and CDR2 SAAADI.

This clonotype was seen ten or more times. The chain joins TRBV2 to TRBJ2-1, with 8 bases matching TRBD2. Germline V CDR1 and CDR2: SNHLY, FYNNEI. V lost 7 bases to trimming and J lost 7 bases; unmatched junction nucleotides: 3. There are 12 residues in the CDR3. The DNA of the CDR3 is TGTGCCAGCATTGGACTAGCAAATGAGCAGTTCTTC. Residues: CASIGLANEQFF.

This clonotype was observed at least ten times. This chain joins TRBV2 and TRBJ1-2, with TRBD1 matching 9 bases. The CDR3 is made up of 14 amino acids. The ends lost 6 bases at V and 8 bases at J; junction bases unmatched: 10. The germline CDR1 and CDR2 sequences are SNHLY and FYNNEI. The CDR3: CASSGGQGRRGYTF. For the CDR3, the DNA is TGTGCCAGCAGCGGCGGACAGGGGAGACGAGGCTACACCTTC.

The CDR3 spells CASSQRAEAETQYF. The CDR3 region has the DNA TGTGCCAGTAGCCAACGCGCGGAGGCGGAGACCCAGTACTTC. The chain links TRBV19 to TRBJ2-5; D might be TRBD2 (5 bases). The CDR3 contains 14 residues. V was clipped by 6 bases and J by 5 bases, with 16 bases between them. Germline V gene lookup returns CDR1 LNHDA and CDR2 SQIVND (reference sequence).

This clonotype was detected ten times or more. The rearrangement uses TRBV6-1 and TRBJ2-3; the match to TRBD2 covers 12 bases. CDR1 and CDR2 (germline): MNHNS, SASEGT. The trim removed 5 bases at V and 0 bases at J, leaving 3 bases unmatched. CDR3 length: 16 residues. The CDR3 nucleotides read TGTGCCAGCAGTCGCGGACTAGCGGGGAGCACAGATACGCAGTATTTT. Translation gives CASSRGLAGSTDTQYF.

At least ten counts were recorded for this clonotype. This chain joins TRBV2 and TRBJ2-3; 9 nucleotides agree with TRBD1. The germline V gene has CDR1 SNHLY and CDR2 FYNNEI. The ends lost 6 bases at V and 6 bases at J; junction bases unmatched: 10. The CDR3 has 15 residues. CDR3 loop: CASRLQGALTDTQYF. The CDR3 bases are TGTGCCAGCAGATTACAGGGGGCGCTTACGGATACGCAGTATTTT.

This clonotype was counted many times. The J gene is TRBJ2-5, the V gene TRBV4-2, with D tentatively TRBD2 (5 bases). The V end lost 3 bases, the J end lost 6 bases, and 14 bases lay between the germline ends. This CDR3 comprises 14 residues. Germline V gene data show CDR1 as LGHNA and CDR2 as YNFKEQ. CDR3 sequence reads: CASSHGAAPQTQYF. Here the CDR3 DNA reads TGTGCCAGCAGCCATGGAGCGGCCCCCCAGACCCAGTACTTC.

This clonotype showed up many times. The chain links TRBV28 to TRBJ2-7; TRBD2 is a possible D gene (6 bases). CDR3 length equals 16 residues. Germline V lookup: CDR1 MDHEN, CDR2 SYDVKM. Trimming took 6 bases from V and 3 from J, leaving 21 bases between them. CDR3 DNA sequence: TGTGCCAGCAGAGACCTCTACGTCGGGGGTTTCTACGAGCAGTACTTC. Translating gives CASRDLYVGGFYEQYF.

This clonotype was picked up a small number of times. The chain recombines TRBV6-1 with TRBJ1-2; D might be TRBD1 (6 bases). Germline-derived CDR1 and CDR2 are MNHNS and SASEGT. This CDR3 region has 17 residues. V was clipped by 6 bases and J by 2 bases, with 22 bases between them. The CDR3 region has the DNA TGTGCCAGCAGCAGCCCCGGACAGCCGGCCTCAAACTATGGCTACACCTTC. Protein sequence: CASSSPGQPASNYGYTF.

In this sample, this clonotype turned up many times. The V gene is TRBV7-2, the J gene TRBJ2-7, with 9 bases identical to TRBD2. This CDR3 contains 14 residues. J lost 2 bases, V lost 5 bases, and 4 bases had no gene match. Germline CDR1 and CDR2: SGHTA and FQGNSA. The CDR3 region is CASSPVAGAYEQYF. The DNA of the CDR3 is TGTGCCAGCAGCCCTGTAGCGGGAGCCTACGAGCAGTACTTC.

This clonotype was observed once. The rearrangement links TRBV29-1 to TRBJ2-7, with a possible D match to TRBD1 (6 bases). This CDR3 region has 16 residues. Germline assignment: CDR1 SQVTM and CDR2 ANQGSEA. Between the trimmed V and J ends, which lost 2 bases and 0 bases, there was a span of 17 bases. The CDR3 loop is CSVEIGAGESSYEQYF. The CDR3 nucleotides read TGCAGCGTTGAAATCGGGGCAGGGGAAAGCTCCTACGAGCAGTACTTC.

The gene calls are TRBV28 and TRBJ1-1, with D hard to call. The ends were cut back, 7 bases at V and 3 bases at J, with 21 bases in the middle. From germline, CDR1 is MDHEN and CDR2 SYDVKM. The length of the CDR3 is 16 residues. The CDR3 DNA is TGTGCCAGCACCCGCCCGGTCAACATCGCCGACACTGAAGCTTTCTTT. It is translated as CASTRPVNIADTEAFF. Using reference TRBV28 and TRBJ1-1 for the parts outside the CDR3, the full variable domain is DVKVTQSSRYLVKRTGEKVFLECVQDMDHENMFWYRQDPGLGLRLIYFSYDVKMKEKGDIPEGYSVSREKKERFSLILESASTNQTSMYLCASTRPVNIADTEAFFGQGTRLTVV.

This clonotype was observed many times. V is TRBV2 and J is TRBJ1-2; 9 bases fit TRBD1. The CDR3 extends over 14 amino acids. Trimming removed 6 bases from V and 2 bases from J; junction bases left unmatched: 4. From germline, CDR1 is SNHLY and CDR2 FYNNEI. Here the CDR3 DNA reads TGTGCCAGCAGGTTCGGACAGGGGAACTATGGCTACACCTTC. Protein: CASRFGQGNYGYTF.

This clonotype was seen repeatedly, ten times or more. The chain is built from TRBV12-3 or TRBV12-4 and TRBJ1-5; perhaps TRBD1 as D (6 bases). The CDR3 has 13 amino acids. V was shortened by 5 bases and J by 7 bases, with 12 bases between the two germline ends. DNA of the CDR3: TGTGCCAGCAGTCCCCGGGGGGGCCAGCCCCAGCATTTT. This gives the protein CASSPRGGQPQHF.

In its sample, this clonotype was seen many times. This chain joins TRBV28 and TRBJ2-5; 9 bases match TRBD1. Germline V gives CDR1 MDHEN, CDR2 SYDVKM. The J segment lost 4 bases and the V segment lost 2 bases, leaving 2 bases of the junction unmatched. This CDR3 is 14 amino acids long. This chain's CDR3 is CASSLDRGRETQYF. The CDR3 nucleotides read TGTGCCAGCAGTTTAGACAGGGGGAGAGAGACCCAGTACTTC.

A remark on this clonotype: A much larger clone lies a single base off, so this may be a read error. The CDR3 loop reads CATSRIPGQDRHQPQHF. The CDR3 DNA follows: TGTGCCACCAGCAGAATCCCAGGACAGGATCGGCATCAGCCCCAGCATTTT. This rearrangement joins TRBV15 to TRBJ1-5; 7 bases map to TRBD1. Germline values: CDR1 LNHNV, CDR2 YYDKDF (reference sequence). V lost 2 bases, J lost 5 bases, and 12 bases stayed unmatched. CDR3 length: 17 amino acids.

The chain links TRBV19 to TRBJ2-1; D call uncertain. Germline CDR1 and CDR2: LNHDA and SQIVND (reference sequence). Trimming left V 5 bases short and J 3 bases short, with 14 bases between. The CDR3 is made up of 15 amino acids. The CDR3 reads CASSPTDSHYNEQFF. In nucleotides, the CDR3 is TGTGCCAGTAGTCCAACCGACTCGCACTACAATGAGCAGTTCTTC. The full variable domain, completed using reference TRBV19 and TRBJ2-1, is DGGITQSPKYLFRKEGQNVTLSCEQNLNHDAMYWYRQDPGQGLRLIYYSQIVNDFQKGDIAEGYSVSREKKESFPLTVTSAQKNPTAFYLCASSPTDSHYNEQFFGPGTRLTVL.

In this sample, this clonotype turned up many times. This sequence joins TRBV12-3 or TRBV12-4 and TRBJ1-4; no clear D gene. The ends were cut back, 1 base at V and 5 bases at J, with 8 bases in the middle. The CDR3 runs 14 residues. This chain's CDR3 is CASSLVARNEKLFF. The CDR3 nucleotides read TGTGCCAGCAGTTTAGTAGCCAGGAATGAAAAACTGTTTTTT.

In its sample, this clonotype was seen many times. The genes are TRBV11-3 and TRBJ2-7, with a weak D call TRBD1 (6 bases). The CDR3 extends over 15 amino acids. In germline, CDR1 is SGHNT, CDR2 YENEEA. Between the trimmed V and J ends, which lost 4 bases and 3 bases, there was a span of 16 bases. CDR3 sequence (DNA): TGTGCCAGCAGCTCCCGGGACATGAACCTCTACGAGCAGTACTTC. It codes for CASSSRDMNLYEQYF.

This clonotype was recorded a few times. This sequence joins TRBV7-6 and TRBJ2-3; 10 bases line up with TRBD2. The CDR3 has 16 residues. Unmatched junction bases numbered 7, after V lost 3 bases and J lost 4 bases. Germline V CDR1 and CDR2: SGHVS, FNYEAQ. CDR3 in DNA: TGTGCCAGCAGCTTGACTAGCGGGCTGGTATCAGATACGCAGTATTTT. Encoded protein: CASSLTSGLVSDTQYF.

This clonotype was observed a handful of times. The chain combines TRBV5-8 with TRBJ1-2, with TRBD1 matching over 9 bases. The CDR3 totals 15 residues. The germline V gene encodes CDR1 SGHTS and CDR2 YDEGEE. V lost 0 bases and J lost 8; bases outside the gene matches: 8. The CDR3 region is CASSLVTGGARGYTF. CDR3 nucleotides: TGTGCCAGCAGCTTGGTAACAGGGGGCGCGCGGGGCTACACCTTC.

The chain carries TRBV7-9 and TRBJ2-3; a possible D gene is TRBD1 (5 bases). This CDR3 comprises 16 residues. Trimming took 0 bases from V and 4 from J, leaving 14 bases between them. Germline values: CDR1 SEHNR, CDR2 FQNEAQ (reference sequence). CDR3 coding DNA: TGTGCCAGCAGCTTAGCCGCCTCCCTGGGGCCAGATACGCAGTATTTT. Its protein is CASSLAASLGPDTQYF.

Regarding this clonotype: The junction and the germline gene differ at one end; a read error may be behind it. The chain uses TRBV6-5 and TRBJ2-7; TRBD1 aligns across 7 bases. This CDR3 comprises 16 residues. Germline-derived CDR1 and CDR2 are MNHEY and SVGAGI. CDR3 region: CASSYSGQVASYEKYF. The CDR3 DNA follows: TGTGCCAGCAGTTACAGCGGACAGGTAGCCTCCTACGAGAAGTACTTC.

This clonotype was observed at least ten times. V and J are TRBV6-1 and TRBJ1-5, with D unresolved. Germline V lookup: CDR1 MNHNS, CDR2 SASEGT. V lost 8 bases to trimming and J lost 2 bases, with 10 bases between them. The CDR3 is 13 residues long. The CDR3 loop is CASGSRGNQPQHF. As DNA, the CDR3 is TGTGCCAGCGGGTCGAGGGGCAATCAGCCCCAGCATTTT.

In this sample, this clonotype turned up many times. The chain combines TRBV5-1 with TRBJ2-7; D possibly matches TRBD1 or TRBD2 (5 bases each). Germline assignment: CDR1 SGHRS and CDR2 YFSETQ. CDR3 size: 13 residues. Trimming stripped 6 bases from V and 3 bases from J, with 13 bases between. The CDR3 region is CASKRGPDYEQYF. CDR3 coding DNA: TGCGCCAGCAAGAGGGGACCCGACTACGAGCAGTACTTC.

Regarding this clonotype: A much larger clone lies one base from this, so it may be a read error. This chain joins TRBV10-3 and TRBJ2-1; the D gene is possibly TRBD1 (5 bases). The CDR3 length is 15 residues. Per germline, CDR1 ENHRY and CDR2 SYGVKD. For the CDR3, the DNA is TGTGCCATCAGCAACAGGATCAGCTCCTACAGTGAGCAGTTCTTC. It codes for CAISNRISSYSEQFF.